These 26 T cell receptor beta chains were all obtained from the same sample, sequenced in a study of T cell changes during pregnancy in multiple sclerosis. This table comes from immunoSEQ multiplex PCR, and its TCRdb copy is limited to in-frame clones, with some not included. The data hold some 45,000 clones, with 87% observed a single time. Sequences were derived from CD4+ T cells from peripheral blood mononuclear cells, sampled after pregnancy. The receptors come from a female donor with multiple sclerosis, enrolled in a pregnancy study.

This chain links TRBV7-2 with TRBJ1-4; TRBD1 matches at 8 bases. V shed 5 bases and J 8 bases; nucleotides not matched to a gene: 13. The CDR3 is 16 residues long. CDR1 and CDR2 from the germline V gene are SGHTA and FQGNSA. This CDR3 is CASSRGPGQAEEKLFF. Here the CDR3 DNA reads TGTGCCAGCAGCCGGGGGCCGGGACAGGCGGAGGAAAAACTGTTTTTT.

The CDR3 coding sequence is TGTGCCAGCAGTGAGTCCAGACTCAACACTGAAGCTTTCTTT. Translated, it gives CASSESRLNTEAFF. This sequence joins TRBV2 and TRBJ1-1; D is uncertain. V was trimmed by 3 bases and J by 2 bases, leaving 10 bases between them. Germline CDR1 SNHLY, CDR2 FYNNEI. This CDR3 region has 14 residues.

This chain uses TRBV7-9 with TRBJ1-3; possible D gene TRBD1, 5 bases. V lost 7 bases and J lost 4, with 23 bases in between. The CDR3 sequence is 17 residues long. Germline V gene lookup returns CDR1 SEHNR and CDR2 FQNEAQ (reference sequence). CDR3 nucleotides: TGTGCCAGCACCCCATTGGGGCAGGGATCGACGGGAAACACCATATATTTT. It is translated as CASTPLGQGSTGNTIYF.

The CDR3 coding sequence is TGTGCCAGCAGCAAAAGACAGGGGGCTAGTGGAAACACCATATATTTT. It is translated as CASSKRQGASGNTIYF. The chain has TRBV9 and TRBJ1-3, with 10 bases identical to TRBD1. The CDR3 spans 16 residues. Losses at the gene ends were 4 bases for V and 3 bases for J; bases not matched to a gene: 7. Germline loops: CDR1 SGDLS, CDR2 YYNGEE. Based on the CDR3 plus reference TRBV9 and TRBJ1-3, the full variable domain is DSGVTQTPKHLITATGQRVTLRCSPRSGDLSVYWYQQSLDQGLQFLIQYYNGEERAKGNILERFSAQQFPDLHSELNLSSLELGDSALYFCASSKRQGASGNTIYFGEGSWLTVV.

This clone was counted a single time. This sequence joins TRBV5-1 and TRBJ2-1; 9 nucleotides match TRBD2. This CDR3 comprises 16 residues. The germline V gene has CDR1 SGHRS and CDR2 YFSETQ. V dropped 0 bases and J dropped 9; count of bases not matched to a gene: 10. The CDR3 DNA follows: TGCGCCAGCAGCTTGGGACTAGCGGACCTACTTAGTGAGCAGTTCTTC. Translation gives CASSLGLADLLSEQFF.

The chain employs TRBV30 and TRBJ2-1; 8 bases are shared with TRBD1. J was trimmed by 5 bases and V by 2 bases; bases with no gene match: 11. From germline, CDR1 is GTSNPN and CDR2 SVGIG (reference sequence). The CDR3 totals 16 residues. The CDR3 loop is CAWSFYRGRSNNEQFF. The CDR3 nucleotides read TGTGCCTGGAGTTTTTACAGGGGGAGAAGTAACAATGAGCAGTTCTTC.

V usage is TRBV4-1 and J usage is TRBJ1-1; D gene uncertain. V lost 4 bases to trimming and J lost 11 bases, with 14 bases between them. CDR3 length equals 12 residues. Germline V gene sequence: CDR1 MGHRA, CDR2 YSYEKL. The CDR3 coding sequence is TGCGCCAGCAGCCCGGTGGCGGGGAAGGCTTTCTTT. Translating gives CASSPVAGKAFF.

The rearrangement joins TRBV9 to TRBJ2-3; possibly TRBD1 for D (6 bases). This CDR3 comprises 14 residues. Germline CDR1 and CDR2: SGDLS and YYNGEE. Deletions cut 6 bases from V and 2 bases from J, with 13 bases between. This CDR3 reads CASKQGWDTDTQYF. CDR3 sequence (DNA): TGTGCCAGCAAACAGGGTTGGGACACAGATACGCAGTATTTT.

This clone was detected only once. The genes are TRBV5-4 and TRBJ1-1; D is ambiguous. V was pared by 0 bases and J by 1 base, with 7 bases between. The length of the CDR3 is 14 residues. Germline values: CDR1 SGHNT, CDR2 YYREEE (reference sequence). The CDR3 DNA reads as TGTGCCAGCAGCTTGGGGGGAGGGAACACTGAAGCTTTCTTT. Protein: CASSLGGGNTEAFF.

This chain uses TRBV2 with TRBJ2-7; D may be TRBD1 (7 bases). The germline V and J ends were trimmed by 11 bases and 2 bases, with 22 bases remaining between them. The CDR3 covers 15 residues. Germline V gene lookup returns CDR1 SNHLY and CDR2 FYNNEI. The CDR3 is CAGAGTGTVPYEQYF. The DNA of the CDR3 is TGTGCCGGTGCGGGGACCGGGACAGTCCCCTACGAGCAGTACTTC.

The V gene is TRBV10-3, the J gene TRBJ2-2, with a weak D call TRBD1 (6 bases). The CDR3 has 15 amino acids. Trimming shortened V by 4 bases and J by 0 bases, and 9 bases separated the two germline ends. From germline, CDR1 is ENHRY and CDR2 SYGVKD. The CDR3 DNA reads as TGTGCCATCAGTGGGGGACAAACGAACACCGGGGAGCTGTTTTTT. Amino acids: CAISGGQTNTGELFF.

V is TRBV7-6 and J is TRBJ2-5, with TRBD2 matching over 7 bases. The V gene end was trimmed by 1 base and the J gene end by 5 bases; junction bases not matched to a gene: 13. CDR1 and CDR2 from the germline V gene are SGHVS and FNYEAQ. This CDR3 is 17 amino acids long. Here the CDR3 reads CASSLGGTTSIGETQYF. The DNA for the CDR3 is TGTGCCAGCAGCTTAGGCGGGACTACTTCAATAGGGGAGACCCAGTACTTC.

This chain joins TRBV6-1 and TRBJ1-1, with 9 bases aligning to TRBD1. Germline V lookup: CDR1 MNHNS, CDR2 SASEGT. The CDR3 length is 14 residues. Unmatched junction bases numbered 9, after V lost 7 bases and J lost 6 bases. DNA for the CDR3: TGTGCCAGCACTCTCTCGACAGGGGGAGCTGAAGCTTTCTTT. This translates into CASTLSTGGAEAFF.

CDR3 coding DNA: TGTGCCAGCAGCAACTGGGGACAGCGACGGAACACCGGGGAGCTGTTTTTT. Translated, it gives CASSNWGQRRNTGELFF. This chain links TRBV21-1 with TRBJ2-2; no DNA check was done on the table's D call, TRBD1. TRBV21-1 is recorded as a pseudogene. This CDR3 comprises 17 residues.

The rearrangement links TRBV4-3 to TRBJ1-3, with 7 positions matching TRBD1. With 7 bases clipped from V and 0 bases from J, the junction kept 12 bases outside the gene matches. This CDR3 is built from 17 residues. The germline CDR1 and CDR2 sequences are LGHNA and YSLEER. The CDR3 nucleotides are TGCGCCAGCACACCAGGGGGTCCGGTGAGCTCTGGAAACACCATATATTTT. It translates to CASTPGGPVSSGNTIYF.

The chain joins TRBV9 to TRBJ1-2; D unresolved. CDR1 and CDR2 from the germline V gene are SGDLS and YYNGEE. V lost 3 bases and J lost 5, with 20 bases in between. The CDR3 covers 16 residues. CDR3 DNA: TGTGCCAGCAGCGAGACCTTCGGGGATCGCGGGTATGGCTACACCTTC. It codes for CASSETFGDRGYGYTF.

The chain recombines TRBV2 with TRBJ1-6, with 8 positions matching TRBD1. The germline V gene encodes CDR1 SNHLY and CDR2 FYNNEI. V lost 6 bases, J lost 11 bases, and 9 bases stayed unmatched. The CDR3 totals 14 residues. The CDR3 is CASSRRGLRTPLHF. The CDR3 region has the DNA TGTGCCAGCAGCCGCAGGGGGCTCAGGACACCCCTCCACTTT.

The gene calls are TRBV29-1 and TRBJ2-5; D remains ambiguous. This CDR3 region has 10 residues. The germline CDR1 and CDR2 sequences are SQVTM and ANQGSEA. Trimming shortened V by 3 bases and J by 7 bases, and 6 bases separated the two germline ends. CDR3 sequence: CSVDSGTQYF. The DNA of the CDR3 is TGCAGCGTTGACTCAGGGACCCAGTACTTC.

The chain recombines TRBV9 with TRBJ2-2; D unclear. Trimming took 1 base from V and 1 from J, leaving 5 bases between them. The length of the CDR3 is 14 residues. CDR1 is SGDLS, CDR2 YYNGEE, per germline. The DNA of the CDR3 is TGTGCCAGCAGCGTATACGGGAACACCGGGGAGCTGTTTTTT. Translation: CASSVYGNTGELFF.

This chain links TRBV23-1 with TRBJ2-5, with 8 bases matching TRBD1. TRBV23-1 belongs to the ORF category, with a function that is uncertain. CDR3 length: 19 amino acids. J was trimmed by 2 bases and V by 4 bases; bases with no gene match: 18. The CDR3 is CASSPDRVPKLGIQETQYF. CDR3 DNA: TGCGCCAGCAGTCCGGACAGGGTCCCTAAACTTGGAATTCAAGAGACCCAGTACTTC.

V and J are TRBV13 and TRBJ2-7, with TRBD2 as a possible D gene (5 bases). The CDR3 is made up of 13 amino acids. Trimming left V 7 bases short and J 6 bases short, with 16 bases between. Germline V lookup: CDR1 PRHDT, CDR2 FYEKMQ (reference sequence). The CDR3 region has the DNA TGTGCCAGCACCGAGAGGGAGAGCGGCGAGCAGTACTTC. Protein: CASTERESGEQYF.

The rearrangement joins TRBV5-4 to TRBJ2-3; 9 bases are shared with TRBD2. Per the germline V gene, CDR1 is SGHNT and CDR2 is YYREEE (reference sequence). Trimming removed 3 bases from V and 0 bases from J; junction bases left unmatched: 5. The CDR3 extends over 16 amino acids. The CDR3 region has the DNA TGTGCCAGCAGCTCGAGCGGGGGGACTAGCACAGATACGCAGTATTTT. It translates to CASSSSGGTSTDTQYF. The variable domain in full, completed from reference TRBV5-4 and TRBJ2-3, reads ETGVTQSPTHLIKTRGQQVTLRCSSQSGHNTVSWYQQALGQGPQFIFQYYREEENGRGNFPPRFSGLQFPNYSSELNVNALELDDSALYLCASSSSGGTSTDTQYFGPGTRLTVL.

This chain joins TRBV2 and TRBJ1-2; 7 bases are shared with TRBD1. Germline lookup yields CDR1 SNHLY and CDR2 FYNNEI. There are 11 residues in the CDR3. Unmatched junction bases numbered 6, after V lost 6 bases and J lost 11 bases. The CDR3 nucleotides read TGTGCCAGCAGGACTACAGGGGCATACACCTTC. Translated: CASRTTGAYTF.

The genes are TRBV10-2 and TRBJ2-2; 9 positions agree with TRBD1. V shed 7 bases and J 4 bases; nucleotides not matched to a gene: 10. From germline, CDR1 is WSHSY and CDR2 SAAADI. CDR3 length: 16 residues. The CDR3 DNA reads TGCGCCAGCACCACGATACAGGGGGCTGGCACCGGGGAGCTGTTTTTT. The encoded protein is CASTTIQGAGTGELFF.

The CDR3, as DNA: TGTGCCAGCAGCTTAGGTTCTGCGCAGAACACTGAAGCTTTCTTT. It codes for CASSLGSAQNTEAFF. The chain has TRBV7-9 and TRBJ1-1; no clear D gene. The length of the CDR3 is 15 residues. Between the trimmed V and J ends, which lost 1 base and 1 base, there was a span of 10 bases. CDR1 is SEHNR, CDR2 FQNEAQ, per germline (reference sequence). The full variable domain, completed using reference TRBV7-9 and TRBJ1-1, is DTGVSQNPRHKITKRGQNVTFRCDPISEHNRLYWYRQTLGQGPEFLTYFQNEAQLEKSRLLSDRFSAERPKGSFSTLEIQRTEQGDSAMYLCASSLGSAQNTEAFFGQGTRLTVV.

The chain joins TRBV18 to TRBJ2-7, with D perhaps TRBD1 (6 bases). CDR3 length: 13 amino acids. From germline, CDR1 is KGHSH and CDR2 LQKENI. V lost 3 bases, J lost 6 bases, and 12 bases lay in between. DNA of the CDR3: TGTGCCAGCTCACCTCCCGGACAGCTCGAGCAGTACTTC. The encoded protein is CASSPPGQLEQYF.